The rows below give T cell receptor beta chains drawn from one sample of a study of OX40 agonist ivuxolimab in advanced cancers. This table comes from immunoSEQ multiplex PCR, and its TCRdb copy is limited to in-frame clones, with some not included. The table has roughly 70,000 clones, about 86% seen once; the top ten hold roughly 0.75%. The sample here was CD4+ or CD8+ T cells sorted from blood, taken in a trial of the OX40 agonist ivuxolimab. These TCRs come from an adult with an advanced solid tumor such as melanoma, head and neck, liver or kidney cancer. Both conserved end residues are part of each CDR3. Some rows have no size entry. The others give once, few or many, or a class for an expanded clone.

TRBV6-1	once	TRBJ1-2	CASSESTGGAERYGYTF
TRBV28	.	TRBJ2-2	CASKTAGGPGELLF
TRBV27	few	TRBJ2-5	CASSSLGETQYF
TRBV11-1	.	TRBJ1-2	CASSLSGGYGYTF
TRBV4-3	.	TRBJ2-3	CASSQERALTDTQYF
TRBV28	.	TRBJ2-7	CASSLVGEQYF
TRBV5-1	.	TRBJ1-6	CASSMDEGYKGSPLHF
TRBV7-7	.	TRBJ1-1	CASSKGQNTEAFF
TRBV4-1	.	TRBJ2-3	CASSQDGTRGANTQYF
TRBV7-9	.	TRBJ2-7	CASSRVSSSYEQYF
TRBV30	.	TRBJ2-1	CAWTVQGLSGEQFF
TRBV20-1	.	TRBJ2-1	CSAEARREQFF
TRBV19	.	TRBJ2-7	CASSASVHEQYF
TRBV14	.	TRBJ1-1	CASSQERQNTEAFF
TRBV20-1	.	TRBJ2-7	CSPGAGGEQYF
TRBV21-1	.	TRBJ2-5	CASSKAGTSGQETQYF
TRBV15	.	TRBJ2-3	CATSREAGGITDTQYF
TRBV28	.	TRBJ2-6	CASRLGILGANVLTF
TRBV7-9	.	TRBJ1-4	CASSLDEKLFF
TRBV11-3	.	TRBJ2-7	CASSLSFAYEQYF
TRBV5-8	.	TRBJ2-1	CASSLALLARAYNEQFF
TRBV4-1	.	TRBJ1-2	CASSQDRSGVQRGYTF
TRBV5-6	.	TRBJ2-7	CASSPPRVPRGEQYF
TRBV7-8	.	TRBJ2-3	CASSFARAYTDTQYF
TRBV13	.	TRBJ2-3	CASSLPTVSDTQYF
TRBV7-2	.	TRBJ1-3	CASSLALTGSGNTIYF
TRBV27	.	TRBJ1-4	CASSPRGTLDANEKLFF
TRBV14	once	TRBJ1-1	CASSLLGVNTEAFF
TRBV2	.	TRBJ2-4	CASSDFDRILAKNIQYF
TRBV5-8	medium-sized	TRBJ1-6	CASSPTLSPLHF
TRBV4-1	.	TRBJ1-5	CASSQAGLEGGNQPQHF
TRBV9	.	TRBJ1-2	CASSSGGSYGYTF
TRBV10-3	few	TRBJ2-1	CAISESLQGERNEQFF
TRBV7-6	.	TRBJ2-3	CASRPGLRSDTQYF
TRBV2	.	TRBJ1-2	CASSRGYGYTF
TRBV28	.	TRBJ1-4	CASSKGGRTFATNEKLFF
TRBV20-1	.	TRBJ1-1	CSAKVDTEAFF
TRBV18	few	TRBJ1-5	CASSPQGARQPQHF
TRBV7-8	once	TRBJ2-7	CASSSLEYPQGWSYEQYF
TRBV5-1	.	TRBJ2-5	CASSSQSEETQYF
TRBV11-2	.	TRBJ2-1	CASSLGLANYNEQFF
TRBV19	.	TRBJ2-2	CASSIVGGANTGELFF
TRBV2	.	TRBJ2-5	CASLKTGQETQYF
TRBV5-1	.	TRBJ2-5	CASSLTGRETQYF
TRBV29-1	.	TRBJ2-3	CSVFPGPSYTDTQYF
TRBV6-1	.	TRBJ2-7	CASMKTSGSYEQYF
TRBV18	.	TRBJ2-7	CASSPQPGKYEQYF
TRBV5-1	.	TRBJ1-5	CASSLTGGGNQPQHF
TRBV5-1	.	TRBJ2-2	CASSFRSQGEPTGELFF
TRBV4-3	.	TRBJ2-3	CASSPSHTDTQYF
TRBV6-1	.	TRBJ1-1	CASSEWGQGVPEAFF
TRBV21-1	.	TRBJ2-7	CASSKGDRGASYEQYF
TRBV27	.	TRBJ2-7	CASSLTGNEQYF
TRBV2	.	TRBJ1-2	CASREGTGDGYTF